Presented here are 10 T cell receptor beta chains from one specimen sequenced in a study of CD8 T cells in ankylosing spondylitis. TCRdb called the 5' RACE reads again in MiXCR, with one record for every CDR3 protein. Of 700,000 to 1,000,000 distinct CDR3 sequences listed, about 12% are singletons. Study results and limitations: Apparently characteristic of ankylosing spondylitis blood was a TCR beta motif (under ten highly homologous variants).

Their antigens are not known. The sample comprised blood, either unsorted or a sorted T cell fraction (not recorded which). Receptor source: a male donor with ankylosing spondylitis.

This clonotype was recorded at least ten times. DNA for the CDR3: TGCAGCGTTGGGGGGGGCGGCGATGAGCAGTTCTTC. Translating gives CSVGGGGDEQFF. The J gene is TRBJ2-1, the V gene TRBV29-1; possibly TRBD2 for D (7 bases). Deletions cut 4 bases from V and 8 bases from J, with 12 bases between. The CDR3 has 12 residues. Germline CDR1 and CDR2: SQVTM and ANQGSEA.

In its sample, this clonotype was seen many times. This rearrangement joins TRBV5-1 to TRBJ1-6; D may be TRBD1 (6 bases). Trimming removed 6 bases at V and 7 bases at J, with 23 bases between. The CDR3 is 17 amino acids. Germline-derived CDR1 and CDR2 are SGHRS and YFSETQ. CDR3 bases: TGCGCCAGCACCCCTGGGGGACAACGGATCGGGAATTCACCCCTCCACTTT. Its translation: CASTPGGQRIGNSPLHF.

V and J are TRBV20-1 and TRBJ2-3; no reliable D call. Germline values: CDR1 DFQATT, CDR2 SNEGSKA (reference sequence). V gave up 4 bases and J gave up 2 bases, with 13 bases separating them. The CDR3 consists of 14 residues. The CDR3 nucleotides read TGCAGTGCTATATCGGGCTCCACCACAGATACGCAGTATTTT. Protein: CSAISGSTTDTQYF.

CDR3: CASSLLIGNTEAFF. The CDR3 DNA is TGTGCCAGCAGCTTACTTATCGGGAACACTGAAGCTTTCTTT. This chain connects TRBV7-9 to TRBJ1-1; D is unresolved. The CDR3 spans 14 residues. V lost 2 bases to trimming and J lost 1 base, with 8 bases between them. CDR1 is SEHNR and CDR2 is FQNEAQ in the germline V gene (reference sequence). The variable domain in full, completed from reference TRBV7-9 and TRBJ1-1, reads DTGVSQNPRHKITKRGQNVTFRCDPISEHNRLYWYRQTLGQGPEFLTYFQNEAQLEKSRLLSDRFSAERPKGSFSTLEIQRTEQGDSAMYLCASSLLIGNTEAFFGQGTRLTVV.

This clonotype was seen a few times. This chain links TRBV20-1 with TRBJ2-5; 8 positions agree with TRBD1. The CDR3 runs 14 residues. Unmatched junction bases numbered 3, after V lost 1 base and J lost 2 bases. The V gene's germline CDR1 is DFQATT and CDR2 SNEGSKA (reference sequence). The CDR3 DNA reads TGCAGTGCTAGAGGGGACAGGATTCAAGAGACCCAGTACTTC. Translation: CSARGDRIQETQYF.

This clonotype was seen a handful of times. This rearrangement joins TRBV10-1 to TRBJ2-7; D is uncertain. The length of the CDR3 is 12 residues. CDR1 and CDR2 (germline): WNHNN, SYGVQD (reference sequence). Trimming shortened V by 6 bases and J by 3 bases, and 9 bases separated the two germline ends. CDR3 DNA: TGCGCCAGCAGCGACACCAACTACGAGCAGTACTTC. Its translation: CASSDTNYEQYF.

This clonotype was counted once. A far larger clone is only one base removed, so a read error is likely. The chain recombines TRBV20-1 with TRBJ2-7; no firm D call. The CDR3 length is 12 residues. CDR1 is DFQATT, CDR2 SNEGSKA, per germline (reference sequence). Written as DNA, the CDR3 is TGCAGTGCTAGGCGGAGCTCCTACAAGCAGTACTTC. Protein product: CSARRSSYKQYF.

The chain combines TRBV11-2 with TRBJ2-5, with 8 bases lining up with TRBD2. Germline V lookup: CDR1 SGHAT, CDR2 FQNNGV. With V trimmed by 8 bases and J by 5 bases, 22 bases remained unmatched. This CDR3 region has 18 residues. CDR3 region: CASSFRLAGPFRGETQYF. CDR3 nucleotide sequence: TGTGCCAGCTCCTTCCGCCTAGCGGGCCCTTTCCGAGGGGAGACCCAGTACTTC.

This clonotype was seen at least ten times. The V and J genes are TRBV5-1 and TRBJ1-2; possible D gene TRBD1, 6 bases. The CDR3 contains 13 residues. V was cut by 4 bases and J by 2 bases, with 9 bases left in between. Germline V gene lookup returns CDR1 SGHRS and CDR2 YFSETQ. The CDR3 nucleotides read TGCGCCAGCAGCCAAACAGGGAACTATGGCTACACCTTC. Amino acid sequence: CASSQTGNYGYTF.

This clonotype occurred many times. The rearrangement uses TRBV6-2 or TRBV6-3 and TRBJ1-2; 7 nucleotides agree with TRBD1. From germline, CDR1 is MNHEY and CDR2 SVGEGT. The length of the CDR3 is 12 residues. V shed 3 bases and J 6 bases; nucleotides not matched to a gene: 1. CDR3: CASSYTGDGYTF. The CDR3 DNA is TGTGCCAGCAGTTATACAGGGGATGGCTACACCTTC.